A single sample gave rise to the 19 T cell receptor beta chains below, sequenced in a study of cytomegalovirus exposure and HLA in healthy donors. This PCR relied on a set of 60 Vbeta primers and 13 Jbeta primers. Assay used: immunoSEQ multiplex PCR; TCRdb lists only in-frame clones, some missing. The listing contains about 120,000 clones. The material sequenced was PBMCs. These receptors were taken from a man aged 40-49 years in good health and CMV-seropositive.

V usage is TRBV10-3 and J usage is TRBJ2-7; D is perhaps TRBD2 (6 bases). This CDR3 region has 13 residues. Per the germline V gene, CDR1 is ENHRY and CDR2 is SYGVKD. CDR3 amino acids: CAISDSAGPNQNV. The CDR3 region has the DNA TGTGCCATCAGTGACTCTGCGGGACCCAATCAAAATGTC.

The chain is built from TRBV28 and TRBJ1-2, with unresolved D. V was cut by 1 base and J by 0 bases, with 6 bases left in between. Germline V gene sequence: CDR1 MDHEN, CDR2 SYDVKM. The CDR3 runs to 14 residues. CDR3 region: CASSLYSTNYGYTF. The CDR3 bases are TGTGCCAGCAGTTTATACAGTACTAACTATGGCTACACCTTC.

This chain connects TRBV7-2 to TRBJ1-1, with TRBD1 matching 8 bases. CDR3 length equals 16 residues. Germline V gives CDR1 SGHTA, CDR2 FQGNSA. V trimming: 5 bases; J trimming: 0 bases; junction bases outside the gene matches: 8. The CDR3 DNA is TGTGCCAGCAGCCCTCCCTGGACAGGGCTGAACACTGAAGCTTTCTTT. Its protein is CASSPPWTGLNTEAFF. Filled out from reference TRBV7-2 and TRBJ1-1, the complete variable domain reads GAGVSQSPSNKVTEKGKDVELRCDPISGHTALYWYRQSLGQGLEFLIYFQGNSAPDKSGLPSDRFSAERTGGSVSTLTIQRTQQEDSAVYLCASSPPWTGLNTEAFFGQGTRLTVV.

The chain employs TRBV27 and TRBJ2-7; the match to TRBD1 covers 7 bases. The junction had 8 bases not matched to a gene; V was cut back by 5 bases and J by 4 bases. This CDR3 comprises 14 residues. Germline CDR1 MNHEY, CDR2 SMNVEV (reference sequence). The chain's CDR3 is CASSAWDRQYEQYF. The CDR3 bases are TGTGCCAGCAGTGCATGGGACAGACAATACGAGCAGTACTTC.

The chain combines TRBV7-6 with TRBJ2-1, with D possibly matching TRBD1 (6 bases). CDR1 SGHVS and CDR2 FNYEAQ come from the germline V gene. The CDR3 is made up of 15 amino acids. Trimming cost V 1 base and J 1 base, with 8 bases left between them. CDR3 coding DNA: TGTGCCAGCAGCTTAGAGCAGGGGTCCTACAATGAGCAGTTCTTC. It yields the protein CASSLEQGSYNEQFF.

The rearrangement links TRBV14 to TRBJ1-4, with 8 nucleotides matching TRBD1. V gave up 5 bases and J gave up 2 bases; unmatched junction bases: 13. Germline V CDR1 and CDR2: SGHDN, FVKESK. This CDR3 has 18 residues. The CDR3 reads CASSKLRAGGETNEKLFF. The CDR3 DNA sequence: TGTGCCAGCAGCAAATTGCGGGCAGGGGGCGAGACTAATGAAAAACTGTTTTTT.

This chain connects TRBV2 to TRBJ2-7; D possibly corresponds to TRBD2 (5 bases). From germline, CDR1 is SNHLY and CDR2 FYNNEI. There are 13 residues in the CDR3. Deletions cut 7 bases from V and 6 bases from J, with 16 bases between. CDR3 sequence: CASNSGPGIEQYF. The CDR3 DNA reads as TGTGCCAGCAATTCGGGCCCCGGGATCGAGCAGTACTTC.

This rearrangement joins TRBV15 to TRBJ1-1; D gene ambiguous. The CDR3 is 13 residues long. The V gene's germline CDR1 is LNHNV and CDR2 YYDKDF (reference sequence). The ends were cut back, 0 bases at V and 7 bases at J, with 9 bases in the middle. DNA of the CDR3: TGTGCCACCAGCAGAGATTGGCTGTTTGAAGCTTTCTTT. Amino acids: CATSRDWLFEAFF. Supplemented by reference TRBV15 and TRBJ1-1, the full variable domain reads DAMVIQNPRYQVTQFGKPVTLSCSQTLNHNVMYWYQQKSSQAPKLLFHYYDKDFNNEADTPDNFQSRRPNTSFCFLDIRSPGLGDTAMYLCATSRDWLFEAFFGQGTRLTVV.

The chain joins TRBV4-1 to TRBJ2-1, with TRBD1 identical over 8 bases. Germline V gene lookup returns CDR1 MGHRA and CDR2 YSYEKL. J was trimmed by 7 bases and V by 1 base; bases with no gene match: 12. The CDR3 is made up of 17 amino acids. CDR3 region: CASSQGGGAGGKNEQFF. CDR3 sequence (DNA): TGCGCCAGCAGCCAAGGAGGTGGAGCAGGGGGCAAGAATGAGCAGTTCTTC.

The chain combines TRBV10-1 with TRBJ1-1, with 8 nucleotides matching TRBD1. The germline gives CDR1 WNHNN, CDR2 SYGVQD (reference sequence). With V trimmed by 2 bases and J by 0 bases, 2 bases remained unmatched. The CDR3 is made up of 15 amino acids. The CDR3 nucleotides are TGCGCCAGCAGTGAGCAGGGGGCCTTGAACACTGAAGCTTTCTTT. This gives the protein CASSEQGALNTEAFF.

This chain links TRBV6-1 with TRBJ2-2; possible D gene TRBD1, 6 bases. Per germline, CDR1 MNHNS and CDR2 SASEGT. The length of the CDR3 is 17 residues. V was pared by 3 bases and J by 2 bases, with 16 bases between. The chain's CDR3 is CASSDRGGSGNTGELFF. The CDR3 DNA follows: TGTGCCAGCAGTGATCGAGGGGGATCGGGAAACACCGGGGAGCTGTTTTTT.

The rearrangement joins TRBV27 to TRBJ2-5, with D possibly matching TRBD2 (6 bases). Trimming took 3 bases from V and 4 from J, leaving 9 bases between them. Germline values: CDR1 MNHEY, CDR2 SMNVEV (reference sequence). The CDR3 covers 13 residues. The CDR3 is CASSFSGRETQYF. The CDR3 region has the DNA TGTGCCAGCAGTTTTAGCGGCCGAGAGACCCAGTACTTC.

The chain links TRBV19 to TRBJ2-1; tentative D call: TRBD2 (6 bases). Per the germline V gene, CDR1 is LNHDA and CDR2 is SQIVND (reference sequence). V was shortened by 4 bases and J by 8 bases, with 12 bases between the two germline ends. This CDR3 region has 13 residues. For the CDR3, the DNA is TGTGCCAGTAGTACGGTAGCGGTCGATGAGCAGTTCTTC. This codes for CASSTVAVDEQFF.

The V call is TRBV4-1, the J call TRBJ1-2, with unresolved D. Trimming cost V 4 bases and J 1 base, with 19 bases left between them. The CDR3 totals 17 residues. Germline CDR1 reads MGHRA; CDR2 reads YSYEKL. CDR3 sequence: CASSPRSQANLNYGYTF. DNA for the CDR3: TGCGCCAGCAGCCCCAGGTCGCAGGCGAATCTTAACTATGGCTACACCTTC.

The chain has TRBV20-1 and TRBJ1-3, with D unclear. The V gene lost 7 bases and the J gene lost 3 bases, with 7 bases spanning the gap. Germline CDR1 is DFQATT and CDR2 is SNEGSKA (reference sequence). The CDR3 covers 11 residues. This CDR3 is CSGLFGNTIYF. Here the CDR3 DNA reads TGCAGTGGACTCTTTGGAAACACCATATATTTT.

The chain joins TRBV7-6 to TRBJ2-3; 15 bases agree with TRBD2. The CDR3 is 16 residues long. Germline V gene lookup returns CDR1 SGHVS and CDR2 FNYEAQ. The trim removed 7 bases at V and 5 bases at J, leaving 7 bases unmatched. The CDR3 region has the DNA TGTGCCAGCACTCAGGGACTAGCGGGGGGACAAGATACGCAGTATTTT. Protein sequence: CASTQGLAGGQDTQYF.

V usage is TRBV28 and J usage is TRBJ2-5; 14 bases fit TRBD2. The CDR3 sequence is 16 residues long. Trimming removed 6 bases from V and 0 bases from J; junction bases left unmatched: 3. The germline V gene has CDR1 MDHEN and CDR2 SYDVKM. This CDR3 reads CASSRLAGGYQETQYF. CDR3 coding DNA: TGTGCCAGCAGCCGACTAGCGGGAGGGTACCAAGAGACCCAGTACTTC.

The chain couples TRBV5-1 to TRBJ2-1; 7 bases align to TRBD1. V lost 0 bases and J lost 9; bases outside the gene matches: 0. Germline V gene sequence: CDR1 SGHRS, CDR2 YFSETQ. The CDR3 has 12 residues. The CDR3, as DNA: TGCGCCAGCAGCTTGGCAGGGGGTGAGCAGTTCTTC. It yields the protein CASSLAGGEQFF.

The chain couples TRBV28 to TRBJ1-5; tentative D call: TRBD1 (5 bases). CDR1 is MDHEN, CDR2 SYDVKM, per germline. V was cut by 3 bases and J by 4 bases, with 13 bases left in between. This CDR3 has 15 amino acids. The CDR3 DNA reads TGTGCCAGCAGTTTCTACAGGTCACGTAATCAGCCCCAGCATTTT. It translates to CASSFYRSRNQPQHF.